Listed here are 27 T cell receptor beta chains from one sample, sequenced in a study of TIL therapy for anti-PD-1-resistant metastatic lung cancer. Sequencing used immunoSEQ v3. The protocol was immunoSEQ multiplex PCR, while the TCRdb copy is restricted to in-frame clones and leaves out a portion. The sample yields tens of thousands of clones, approximately 70% seen once. Time point specified: pre-treatment sample, taken before nivolumab and TIL therapy. The tumor samples were excised metastases, mostly pleural nodules or supraclavicular lymph nodes. Here the sequenced sample was tumor tissue, taken at baseline. Every receptor here comes from a person aged 25 to 79 with non-small cell lung cancer.

This clone occurred once. The chain is built from TRBV6-1 and TRBJ1-1; D remains ambiguous. Germline V gene lookup returns CDR1 MNHNS and CDR2 SASEGT. V lost 5 bases, J lost 7 bases, and 11 bases lay in between. The CDR3 has 12 amino acids. The DNA of the CDR3 is TGTGCCAGCAGTCTCGGGCTGAATGAAGCTTTCTTT. Translation gives CASSLGLNEAFF.

The chain uses TRBV14 and TRBJ2-2; 8 bases fit TRBD1. With 4 bases clipped from V and 3 bases from J, the junction kept 7 bases outside the gene matches. This CDR3 is 16 amino acids long. Germline CDR1 reads SGHDN; CDR2 reads FVKESK. CDR3 coding DNA: TGTGCCAGCAGCCCAGGACAGGGAATCGACACCGGGGAGCTGTTTTTT. Its translation: CASSPGQGIDTGELFF. The full variable domain, its missing parts supplied by reference TRBV14 and TRBJ2-2, is EAGVTQFPSHSVIEKGQTVTLRCDPISGHDNLYWYRRVMGKEIKFLLHFVKESKQDESGMPNNRFLAERTGGTYSTLKVQPAELEDSGVYFCASSPGQGIDTGELFFGEGSRLTVL.

The chain is built from TRBV7-9 and TRBJ2-7; 8 bases align to TRBD1. The V gene's germline CDR1 is SEHNR and CDR2 FQNEAQ (reference sequence). There are 15 residues in the CDR3. Losses at the gene ends were 4 bases for V and 10 bases for J; bases not matched to a gene: 15. This CDR3 is CASSSNLAGGGFQYF. In DNA form, the CDR3 reads TGTGCCAGCAGCTCCAACTTAGCAGGGGGCGGCTTTCAGTACTTC. Full variable domain (rest looked up from reference TRBV7-9 and TRBJ2-7): DTGVSQNPRHKITKRGQNVTFRCDPISEHNRLYWYRQTLGQGPEFLTYFQNEAQLEKSRLLSDRFSAERPKGSFSTLEIQRTEQGDSAMYLCASSSNLAGGGFQYFGPGTRLTVT.

The chain links TRBV12-5 to TRBJ1-1; D gene ambiguous. Trimming took 0 bases from V and 4 from J, leaving 15 bases between them. The CDR3 has 16 amino acids. Germline assignment: CDR1 LGHNT and CDR2 FRNRAP. CDR3 DNA: TGTGCTAGTGGTTTGGTATTGGCAGGCCACGCCACTGAAGCTTTCTTT. It is translated as CASGLVLAGHATEAFF.

This chain links TRBV30 with TRBJ2-1; TRBD2 might be the D (7 bases). This CDR3 is built from 15 residues. V shed 8 bases and J shed 1 base, with 18 bases lying between them. CDR1 is GTSNPN and CDR2 is SVGIG in the germline V gene (reference sequence). CDR3 loop: CARGGGSGSYNEQFF. Written as DNA, the CDR3 is TGTGCCCGAGGGGGGGGTAGCGGTTCCTACAATGAGCAGTTCTTC.

In its sample, this clone was seen many times. This rearrangement joins TRBV9 to TRBJ2-7, with 9 bases lining up with TRBD1. Germline V gives CDR1 SGDLS, CDR2 YYNGEE. With 5 bases clipped from V and 7 bases from J, the junction kept 7 bases outside the gene matches. CDR3 length: 13 amino acids. CDR3: CASSGTGRREQYF. In nucleotides, the CDR3 is TGTGCCAGCAGTGGGACAGGGCGGAGGGAGCAGTACTTC.

The chain joins TRBV27 to TRBJ1-6; unclear D gene. Germline V lookup: CDR1 MNHEY, CDR2 SMNVEV (reference sequence). V was trimmed by 6 bases and J by 4 bases, leaving 16 bases between them. The CDR3 runs to 16 residues. The CDR3: CASRGFGQSYNSPLHF. DNA of the CDR3: TGTGCCAGCAGAGGTTTCGGGCAGAGTTATAATTCACCCCTCCACTTT.

The J gene is TRBJ1-1, the V gene TRBV5-6; D is possibly TRBD1 (6 bases). CDR3 length: 12 residues. Trimming pared 2 bases from V and 6 bases from J, leaving 8 bases between. Germline lookup yields CDR1 SGHDT and CDR2 YYEEEE. CDR3 sequence: CASSFWTAEAFF. CDR3 in DNA: TGTGCCAGCAGCTTTTGGACAGCTGAAGCTTTCTTT.

The V and J genes are TRBV27 and TRBJ2-5; 8 bases align to TRBD1. With V trimmed by 2 bases and J by 7 bases, 6 bases remained unmatched. The CDR3 spans 14 residues. Germline CDR1 reads MNHEY; CDR2 reads SMNVEV (reference sequence). Written as DNA, the CDR3 is TGTGCCAGCAGTTTACAGGGGGCGGTGGGGACCCAGTACTTC. Residues: CASSLQGAVGTQYF.

The gene calls are TRBV7-6 and TRBJ2-3; D gene uncertain. Germline V lookup: CDR1 SGHVS, CDR2 FNYEAQ. The CDR3 runs to 17 residues. Trimming left V 4 bases short and J 4 bases short, with 21 bases between. CDR3 sequence reads: CASSSQILTHVADTQYF. The CDR3 bases are TGTGCCAGCAGCTCACAAATATTGACCCACGTGGCAGATACGCAGTATTTT.

The V gene is TRBV5-1, the J gene TRBJ1-4; D is ambiguous. Germline V CDR1 and CDR2: SGHRS, YFSETQ. Trimming cost V 7 bases and J 0 bases, with 10 bases left between them. CDR3 length equals 14 residues. In DNA form, the CDR3 reads TGCGCCAGCCAACGGTCGGCAACTAATGAAAAACTGTTTTTT. Amino acids: CASQRSATNEKLFF.

The rearrangement links TRBV5-1 to TRBJ2-7, with a weak D call TRBD2 (6 bases). This CDR3 is built from 15 residues. Trimming removed 0 bases from V and 7 bases from J, with 17 bases in between. Germline V lookup: CDR1 SGHRS, CDR2 YFSETQ. CDR3 amino acids: CASSLDAGRPGEQYF. CDR3 in DNA: TGCGCCAGCAGCTTGGATGCGGGGAGGCCGGGAGAGCAGTACTTC.

The chain uses TRBV16 and TRBJ2-1, with 8 bases aligning to TRBD2. With 0 bases clipped from V and 8 bases from J, the junction kept 9 bases outside the gene matches. Per the germline V gene, CDR1 is KGHSY and CDR2 is FQNENV. The CDR3 consists of 16 residues. DNA of the CDR3: TGTGCCAGCAGCCAATCGAGCCTAGCGGGTGGCTATGAGCAGTTCTTC. Amino acid sequence: CASSQSSLAGGYEQFF.

This clone was detected only once. V and J are TRBV9 and TRBJ2-7; D is undetermined. The CDR3 sequence is 13 residues long. Trimming pared 4 bases from V and 5 bases from J, leaving 13 bases between. CDR1 and CDR2 (germline): SGDLS, YYNGEE. The CDR3 DNA sequence: TGTGCCAGCAGCCCCCTCGAATGGAACGAGCAGTACTTC. Residues: CASSPLEWNEQYF.

The chain joins TRBV6-6 to TRBJ2-7, with D possibly TRBD1 on 6 matching bases. Germline CDR1 reads MNHNY; CDR2 reads SVGAGI (reference sequence). The V end was cut by 0 bases, the J end by 2 bases, with 14 bases between. The CDR3 loop spans 16 amino acids. CDR3 DNA: TGTGCCAGCAGTTACTCGATAACAGGGACCCCCTACGAGCAGTACTTC. Its protein product is CASSYSITGTPYEQYF.

The chain recombines TRBV30 with TRBJ1-2; D gene ambiguous. Germline V gene data show CDR1 as GTSNPN and CDR2 as SVGIG (reference sequence). The CDR3 sequence is 13 residues long. The ends were cut back, 0 bases at V and 3 bases at J, with 8 bases in the middle. The CDR3 loop is CAWSVHTDYGYTF. The CDR3 DNA follows: TGTGCCTGGAGTGTACACACAGACTATGGCTACACCTTC.

The table lists this clone with a count of one. In nucleotides, the CDR3 is TGTGCCAGCAGCTGGGACAGGGATGATCAGCCCCAGCATTTT. As protein: CASSWDRDDQPQHF. V and J are TRBV6-5 and TRBJ1-5; 9 bases are shared with TRBD1. The CDR3 consists of 14 residues. CDR1 and CDR2 from the germline V gene are MNHEY and SVGAGI. The trim removed 6 bases at V and 5 bases at J, leaving 5 bases unmatched.

The chain couples TRBV6-1 to TRBJ1-1; tentative D call: TRBD1 (5 bases). This CDR3 is 12 amino acids long. The V gene's germline CDR1 is MNHNS and CDR2 SASEGT. V was cut by 6 bases and J by 8 bases, with 13 bases left in between. CDR3 bases: TGTGCCAGCAGGACCAGGGAGACAGAAGCTTTCTTT. It encodes CASRTRETEAFF.

This chain joins TRBV27 and TRBJ1-1; D is uncertain. CDR1 is MNHEY and CDR2 is SMNVEV in the germline V gene (reference sequence). The V end lost 1 base, the J end lost 4 bases, and 16 bases lay between the germline ends. The CDR3 is made up of 16 amino acids. The CDR3: CASSLWRSGGITEAFF. CDR3 bases: TGTGCCAGCAGTTTATGGCGGTCAGGAGGAATCACTGAAGCTTTCTTT.

Written as DNA, the CDR3 is TGTGCCAGCAGTGAAAGGGCCCCCCCTGAAGCTTTCTTT. This sequence encodes CASSERAPPEAFF. The rearrangement joins TRBV6-1 to TRBJ1-1; D call uncertain. Trimming left V 2 bases short and J 6 bases short, with 10 bases between. The CDR3 has 13 residues. CDR1 is MNHNS, CDR2 SASEGT, per germline.

The CDR3 DNA is TGTGCCTGGAGTGCGGCACTTTCAACTAATGAAAAACTGTTTTTT. As protein: CAWSAALSTNEKLFF. This rearrangement joins TRBV30 to TRBJ1-4, with D uncertain. The length of the CDR3 is 15 residues. Trimming left V 1 base short and J 0 bases short, with 9 bases between. In germline, CDR1 is GTSNPN, CDR2 SVGIG (reference sequence).

J is TRBJ1-4 and V is TRBV5-1, with D possibly TRBD1 on 6 matching bases. V was trimmed by 0 bases and J by 1 base, leaving 7 bases between them. The CDR3 consists of 15 residues. From germline, CDR1 is SGHRS and CDR2 YFSETQ. The CDR3 sequence: CASSLGGLTNEKLFF. In DNA, the CDR3 is TGCGCCAGCAGCTTGGGGGGGCTAACTAATGAAAAACTGTTTTTT.

This clone was detected only once. The chain combines TRBV5-6 with TRBJ1-2; D may be TRBD1 (6 bases). Trimming cost V 4 bases and J 0 bases, with 16 bases left between them. The CDR3 contains 16 residues. Germline V lookup: CDR1 SGHDT, CDR2 YYEEEE. In nucleotides, the CDR3 is TGTGCCAGCAGCCCCGTCGGGGGCAACTCTAACTATGGCTACACCTTC. Its translation: CASSPVGGNSNYGYTF. Full variable domain (rest looked up from reference TRBV5-6 and TRBJ1-2): DAGVTQSPTHLIKTRGQQVTLRCSPKSGHDTVSWYQQALGQGPQFIFQYYEEEERQRGNFPDRFSGHQFPNYSSELNVNALLLGDSALYLCASSPVGGNSNYGYTFGSGTRLTVV.

This chain uses TRBV20-1 with TRBJ1-1; D might be TRBD1 (6 bases). This CDR3 is built from 11 residues. The ends were cut back, 5 bases at V and 5 bases at J, with 9 bases in the middle. CDR1 DFQATT and CDR2 SNEGSKA come from the germline V gene (reference sequence). The CDR3 reads CSAARGTEAFF. The CDR3 region has the DNA TGCAGTGCTGCCAGGGGAACTGAAGCTTTCTTT.

This clone was detected once. The chain has TRBV6-6 and TRBJ1-1; D may be TRBD1 (6 bases). V lost 1 base and J lost 4, with 13 bases in between. Germline V gene data show CDR1 as MNHNY and CDR2 as SVGAGI (reference sequence). CDR3 length: 15 residues. CDR3 DNA: TGTGCCAGCAGTTACTACCAGGGGTTGGGCACTGAAGCTTTCTTT. Encoded protein: CASSYYQGLGTEAFF.

This sequence joins TRBV4-1 and TRBJ2-3; D call uncertain. Germline V gene lookup returns CDR1 MGHRA and CDR2 YSYEKL. Between the trimmed V and J ends, which lost 0 bases and 4 bases, there was a span of 8 bases. This CDR3 has 14 amino acids. As DNA, the CDR3 is TGCGCCAGCAGCCAAGATCCCGGCCCAGATACGCAGTATTTT. This encodes CASSQDPGPDTQYF.

V gene TRBV6-1 combines with J gene TRBJ1-1; TRBD1 aligns across 7 bases. In germline, CDR1 is MNHNS, CDR2 SASEGT. The CDR3 has 15 amino acids. After removal of 0 bases from V and 8 bases from J, the junction contained 9 bases not matched to a gene. In DNA, the CDR3 is TGTGCCAGCAGTGAAGCGCGGACAAGACAGGGAGAAGCTTTCTTT. Protein product: CASSEARTRQGEAFF.